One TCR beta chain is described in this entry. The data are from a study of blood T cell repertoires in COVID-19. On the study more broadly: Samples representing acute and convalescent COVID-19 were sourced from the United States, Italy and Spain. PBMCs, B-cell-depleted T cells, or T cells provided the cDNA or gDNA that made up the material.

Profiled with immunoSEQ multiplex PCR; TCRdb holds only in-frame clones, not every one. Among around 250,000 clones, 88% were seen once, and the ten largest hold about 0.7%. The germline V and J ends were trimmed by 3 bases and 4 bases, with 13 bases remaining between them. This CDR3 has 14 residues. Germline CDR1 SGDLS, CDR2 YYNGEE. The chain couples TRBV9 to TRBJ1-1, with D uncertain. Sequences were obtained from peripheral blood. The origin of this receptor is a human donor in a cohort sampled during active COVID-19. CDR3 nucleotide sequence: TGTGCCAGCAGCGACCGTCACCCCAGCACTGAAGCTTTCTTT. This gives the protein CASSDRHPSTEAFF.